This T cell receptor beta chain originates from a study of CXCR3-negative and CXCR3-positive naive CD8 T cells. About the research overall: The study obtained 130 million to 150 million TRB reads, about 1.5 +/- 0.3 million per library. Regarding the study as a whole: CXCR3-negative naive cells had less hydrophobic TRB CDR3s than did CXCR3-positive naive cells. For naive cells, CXCR3-negative and CXCR3-positive subsets had similar TRBV-TRBJ usage; for memory cells, usage differed.

Germline CDR1 MGHDK, CDR2 SYGVNS. CDR3 length: 12 amino acids. The study made its TRB cDNA libraries by 5' RACE, adding UMI labels. TCRdb re-called the 5' RACE reads, yielding one record per CDR3 amino acid sequence without DNA. The table lists 50,000 or so distinct CDR3 sequences. A note on this clonotype: Its cognate antigen is unknown.

The sample comprised naive CXCR3+ CD8+ T cells from blood. The subset is: CD45RO-CCR7+CD27+CD95- naive CD8+ T cells expressing CXCR3 (TNR3+). This rearrangement joins TRBV25-1 to TRBJ1-1. The receptor was derived from a human donor in good health. Some clones in this sample may be carry-over from other donors' samples. CDR3 loop: CASSESDTEAFF.